This T cell receptor beta chain was found in a study of blood T cell repertoires in COVID-19 (dated by TCRdb to the early 2020s). For the study in its entirety: Collaborator samples came from the United States, Italy and Spain and covered acute and convalescent phases of COVID-19. The material from the prospective study consisted of cDNA or gDNA derived from T cells, B-cell-depleted T cells, or PBMCs. Subjects who had been exposed to COVID-19, were actively infected with it, or had recovered from it provided the deeply sampled blood TCRbeta repertoires that made up the dataset. The repertoires were released in a freely available public database intended as a resource for research on the immune response to SARS-CoV-2. The samples were drawn from two sources: the first 160 participants of the ongoing ImmuneRACE study, and approximately 1,300 subjects contributed by 6 global collaborators. A de-identified subject ID, COVID-19 status, age in years and sex were almost always included in the sample metadata. Where HLA class I and class II types were available, the types were taken from metadata supplied by the sample provider, not from assay-based typing.

The paper's findings and limits, for the study overall: The amount of clinical and demographic metadata varied by source and participant and was provided uncurated.

In the prospective study, participants were roughly 18 to 100 years old, resided in about 25 geographic areas of the United States, and were enrolled through a virtual design. In the prospective study, participants were assigned to cohorts based on the clinical history participants reported in a screening survey and a study questionnaire. Mobile phlebotomists in the prospective study collected whole blood, serum and a nasopharyngeal or oropharyngeal swab from every participant. Over an approximately 2-month period, participants in the prospective study had the option of providing additional blood draws and questionnaires. Before DNA extraction, prospective study blood samples were shipped either frozen or at room temperature. V loses 7 bases of germline sequence and J loses 2 bases, and the interval between the two ends is 12 bases. There are 14 amino acids in the CDR3, from cysteine to phenylalanine inclusive. Only the CDR3 part of the read is kept: 42 bases, read in frame from the first base. The germline V gene provides CDR1 MNHEY and CDR2 SVGAGI.

A note on this clone: What this receptor recognizes is not known. The sample holds no much larger clone one base away, and base qualities are not on file.

TCRbeta CDR3 regions were amplified from genomic DNA by means of the immunoSEQ Assay, a bias-controlled multiplex PCR. Per the source publication's procedure: Within the assay, amplification of reference gene primers was used to estimate how many nucleated cells each sample contained. Sequence reads were collapsed and filtered to measure the absolute abundance of every unique TCRbeta CDR3 rearrangement. For each sample, productive Simpson clonality was calculated as the square root of Simpson's diversity index over productive rearrangements. As stored in TCRdb, this immuneACCESS dataset retains in-frame rearrangements with V and J assigned. A fraction of the clones does not appear; measured against another copy, unresolved V genes explain less than half of the discrepancy, and the remainder lacks a known reason. V and J calls and clone size are copied from that table; D and trimming were computed from the DNA. This sample has about 200,000 clones in its table, and 86% of those were observed once. Of the sample, about 6% is held by the ten largest clones.

The sequence came from a man in his forties or fifties with acute COVID-19. The sequence is built from TRBV6-5 and TRBJ1-5; the D gene cannot be named for sure. Sequencing used PBMCs or T cells enriched from blood (not recorded which). The nucleotide sequence reads as follows: TGTGCCAGCAACCCCCGGGTCGGCAATCAGCCCCAGCATTTT. This is translated as CASNPRVGNQPQHF.